This T cell receptor (beta chain) was captured in a study of PD-1 blockade in classical Hodgkin lymphoma. Study-level background: Patients were given intravenous nivolumab, 3 mg/kg, every 2 weeks. Study results and limitations: CD8+ TCR diversity did not rise significantly by C4D1, unlike CD4+.

Regarding this clone: Antigen: not known.

Time point denoted: cycle 4 day 1 (C4D1), after five to seven weeks of nivolumab. Every patient experienced relapse after autologous stem cell transplantation, and brentuximab vedotin exposure varied. Best response was recorded as complete response, partial response or progressive disease. Sequencing was performed with immunoSEQ multiplex PCR; in TCRdb, only in-frame clones are kept and a portion is missing. The sample lists 20,000 to 25,000 clones; 81% were seen once. The input for sequencing was peripheral blood mononuclear cells (PBMCs), taken before the fourth cycle of nivolumab. The TCR comes from a human donor with classical Hodgkin lymphoma.

Written as DNA, the CDR3 is TGCGCCAGCAGCTCCCGACCCACCGGGGAGCTGTTTTTT. Translation gives CASSSRPTGELFF. The V call is TRBV5-1, the J call TRBJ2-2; D is undetermined. The germline V gene has CDR1 SGHRS and CDR2 YFSETQ. The CDR3 consists of 13 residues. The V end was cut by 3 bases, the J end by 4 bases, with 7 bases between. The full variable domain, rest sourced from reference TRBV5-1 and TRBJ2-2, is KAGVTQTPRYLIKTRGQQVTLSCSPISGHRSVSWYQQTPGQGLQFLFEYFSETQRNKGNFPGRFSGRQFSNSRSEMNVSTLELGDSALYLCASSSRPTGELFFGEGSRLTVL.